The 13 T cell receptor beta chains given below trace back to one sample, sequenced in a study of cytomegalovirus exposure and HLA in healthy donors. Primers: 60 Vbeta forward and 13 Jbeta reverse. Assay used: immunoSEQ multiplex PCR; TCRdb lists only in-frame clones, some missing. The profile shows around 72,000 clones, about 66% of them singletons. Sequences were obtained from PBMCs. The receptors stem from a man aged 35 to 55 in good health and CMV-seropositive.

This chain joins TRBV11-1 and TRBJ2-7; no firm D call. Germline CDR1 is SGHAT and CDR2 is FQDESV (reference sequence). The V and J ends lost 3 bases and 2 bases respectively, with 11 bases between them. This CDR3 has 14 residues. CDR3 sequence (DNA): TGTGCCAGCAGCTTCAGACTTGATACCTACGAGCAGTACTTC. Amino acids: CASSFRLDTYEQYF.

This sequence joins TRBV28 and TRBJ2-3, with 15 positions matching TRBD2. CDR1 and CDR2 from the germline V gene are MDHEN and SYDVKM. This CDR3 contains 17 residues. The trim removed 10 bases at V and 6 bases at J, leaving 14 bases unmatched. The CDR3 loop is CAIETTGTSGGSDTQYF. In nucleotides, the CDR3 is TGTGCCATCGAAACTACCGGGACTAGCGGGGGGTCCGATACGCAGTATTTT. The whole variable domain, filled in from reference TRBV28 and TRBJ2-3, reads DVKVTQSSRYLVKRTGEKVFLECVQDMDHENMFWYRQDPGLGLRLIYFSYDVKMKEKGDIPEGYSVSREKKERFSLILESASTNQTSMYLCAIETTGTSGGSDTQYFGPGTRLTVL.

The V call is TRBV30, the J call TRBJ2-1; a possible D gene is TRBD1 (6 bases). With 2 bases removed from V and 2 bases from J, the gap between germline ends came to 10 bases. Germline V gene lookup returns CDR1 GTSNPN and CDR2 SVGIG (reference sequence). The CDR3 has 14 amino acids. CDR3 in amino acids: CAWSSGVTYNEQFF. In DNA form, the CDR3 reads TGTGCCTGGAGTTCAGGGGTCACCTACAATGAGCAGTTCTTC.

The chain recombines TRBV5-1 with TRBJ1-5; maybe TRBD1 (6 bases). CDR1 SGHRS and CDR2 YFSETQ come from the germline V gene. This CDR3 contains 15 residues. Trimming removed 1 base from V and 6 bases from J, with 14 bases in between. In DNA, the CDR3 is TGCGCCAGCAGCTTGTCAACAGGGATTGGTCAGCCCCAGCATTTT. This gives the protein CASSLSTGIGQPQHF. Combining the CDR3 with reference TRBV5-1 and TRBJ1-5 gives the whole variable domain KAGVTQTPRYLIKTRGQQVTLSCSPISGHRSVSWYQQTPGQGLQFLFEYFSETQRNKGNFPGRFSGRQFSNSRSEMNVSTLELGDSALYLCASSLSTGIGQPQHFGDGTRLSIL.

The gene calls are TRBV7-8 and TRBJ1-2, with 8 nucleotides matching TRBD1. There are 13 residues in the CDR3. Germline values: CDR1 SGHVS, CDR2 FQNEAQ. V was clipped by 5 bases and J by 6 bases; unmatched bases: 5. As DNA, the CDR3 is TGTGCCAGCAGCATCAACAGGGGGGATGGCTACACCTTC. Translation: CASSINRGDGYTF.

The chain employs TRBV11-2 and TRBJ2-7; 8 positions agree with TRBD1. Germline CDR1 SGHAT, CDR2 FQNNGV. V trimming: 3 bases; J trimming: 1 base; junction bases outside the gene matches: 2. The CDR3 has 14 amino acids. The CDR3 loop reads CASSLGTGSYEQYF. In DNA form, the CDR3 reads TGTGCCAGCAGCTTGGGGACAGGATCCTACGAGCAGTACTTC.

V is TRBV19 and J is TRBJ2-5; D perhaps matches TRBD1 (5 bases). Trimming removed 6 bases at V and 1 base at J, with 12 bases between. Germline CDR1 is LNHDA and CDR2 is SQIVND (reference sequence). CDR3 length: 14 amino acids. The chain's CDR3 is CASRARTSQETQYF. Here the CDR3 DNA reads TGTGCCAGTAGGGCCCGGACATCCCAAGAGACCCAGTACTTC.

On this clone: Relative to the germline gene, one junction end is altered; a read error may explain this. The V and J genes are TRBV7-7 and TRBJ2-5; 8 bases are a match to TRBD1. There are 12 residues in the CDR3. Germline V gene lookup returns CDR1 SSHAT and CDR2 FNYEAQ (reference sequence). CDR3 region: CASSVDRGPQYF. DNA of the CDR3: TGTGCTAGCAGCGTAGACAGGGGCCCCCAGTACTTC.

The gene calls are TRBV18 and TRBJ2-7, with D perhaps TRBD2 (7 bases). Germline V gives CDR1 KGHSH, CDR2 LQKENI. Trimming shortened V by 0 bases and J by 7 bases, and 13 bases separated the two germline ends. CDR3 length: 14 residues. CDR3 nucleotide sequence: TGTGCCAGCTCACCACCGGGGGGGCCAAGAGAGCAGTACTTC. It codes for CASSPPGGPREQYF.

The chain links TRBV28 to TRBJ2-5, with D possibly TRBD1 on 6 matching bases. Between the trimmed V and J ends, which lost 6 bases and 6 bases, there was a span of 14 bases. Germline V lookup: CDR1 MDHEN, CDR2 SYDVKM. The CDR3 runs to 13 residues. CDR3 region: CASSLLGDKTQYF. CDR3 bases: TGTGCCAGCAGCCTGCTAGGGGACAAGACCCAGTACTTC.

The V gene is TRBV27, the J gene TRBJ2-3; 10 nucleotides agree with TRBD1. Germline CDR1 and CDR2: MNHEY and SMNVEV (reference sequence). This CDR3 has 15 residues. V lost 6 bases and J lost 5; bases outside the gene matches: 8. The CDR3 is CASRSARDRGDTQYF. The CDR3 nucleotides read TGTGCCAGCAGGTCGGCCCGGGACAGGGGAGATACGCAGTATTTT.

This clone was detected only once. The chain joins TRBV18 to TRBJ2-7; D might be TRBD2 (5 bases). The ends were cut back, 5 bases at V and 2 bases at J, with 13 bases in the middle. The CDR3 extends over 14 amino acids. From germline, CDR1 is KGHSH and CDR2 LQKENI. The CDR3 spells CASSGGLRPYEQYF. The CDR3 DNA follows: TGTGCCAGCTCAGGCGGGCTCAGACCCTACGAGCAGTACTTC.

The V and J genes are TRBV10-3 and TRBJ1-2, with unresolved D. The V gene's germline CDR1 is ENHRY and CDR2 SYGVKD. V was clipped by 4 bases and J by 5 bases, with 11 bases between them. The CDR3 consists of 13 residues. DNA of the CDR3: TGTGCCATCAGTGGCCGGGAAGATTATGGCTACACCTTC. Translated, it gives CAISGREDYGYTF.